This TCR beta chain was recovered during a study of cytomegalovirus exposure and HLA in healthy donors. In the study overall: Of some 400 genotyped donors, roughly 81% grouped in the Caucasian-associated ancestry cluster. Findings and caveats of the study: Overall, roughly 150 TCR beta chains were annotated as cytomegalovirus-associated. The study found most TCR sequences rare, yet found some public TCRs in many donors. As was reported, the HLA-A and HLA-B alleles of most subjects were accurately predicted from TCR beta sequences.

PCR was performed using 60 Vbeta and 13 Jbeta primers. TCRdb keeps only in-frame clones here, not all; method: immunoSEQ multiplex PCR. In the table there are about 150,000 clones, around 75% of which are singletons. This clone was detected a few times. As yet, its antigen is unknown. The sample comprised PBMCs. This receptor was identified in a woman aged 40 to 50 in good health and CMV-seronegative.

CDR3 protein: CASSLAGHYGYTF. The CDR3 nucleotides read TGTGCCAGCAGTTTAGCGGGGCACTATGGCTACACCTTC. The V gene is TRBV27, the J gene TRBJ1-2; D possibly corresponds to TRBD1 (5 bases). The CDR3 extends over 13 amino acids. CDR1 and CDR2 from the germline V gene are MNHEY and SMNVEV (reference sequence). Trimming took off 2 bases at V and 3 bases at J, with 7 bases between the two ends.